Here is one T cell receptor (beta chain) with its context. CDR3 length: 12 residues. The V gene's germline CDR1 is MDHEN and CDR2 SYDVKM. The J segment lost 2 bases and the V segment lost 6 bases, leaving 1 base of the junction unmatched. Using immunoSEQ multiplex PCR, the repertoire was profiled, and TCRdb retains in-frame clones only, with some absent. There are 200,000 or so clones in the sample; roughly 84% occur only once, and around 15% lies in the top ten. These data belong to a study of cytomegalovirus exposure and HLA in healthy donors. Separation from the approximately 670-subject first cohort characterized the roughly 120-subject validation cohort, to which the donors belonged.

The source material was PBMCs. The TCR originated in a woman in her twenties or thirties in good health and CMV-seropositive. V and J are TRBV28 and TRBJ2-7; 7 bases map to TRBD2. The CDR3, as DNA: TGTGCCAGCAGGGCGGGGGCCTACGAGCAGTACTTC. This sequence encodes CASRAGAYEQYF.